The following is a T cell receptor beta chain sequence with its context. The trim removed 2 bases at V and 6 bases at J, leaving 8 bases unmatched. There are 15 residues in the CDR3. The V gene's germline CDR1 is ENHRY and CDR2 SYGVKD. The sample belongs to a study of cytomegalovirus exposure and HLA in healthy donors. Primers: 60 Vbeta forward and 13 Jbeta reverse. The method was immunoSEQ multiplex PCR; TCRdb's version includes in-frame clones alone and lacks a portion of them. Here the sample spans around 130,000 clones, approximately 72% being singletons. The rearrangement uses TRBV10-3 and TRBJ2-3; 7 nucleotides match TRBD2. Sample: PBMCs. The TCR originated in a woman in her sixties or seventies in good health and CMV-seronegative. CDR3 sequence: CAISERGGEGDTQYF. CDR3 sequence (DNA): TGTGCCATCAGTGAGCGGGGCGGGGAGGGTGATACGCAGTATTTT.